The 31 T cell receptor beta chains below come from one sample, sequenced in a study of cytomegalovirus exposure and HLA in healthy donors. In the PCR, 60 Vbeta and 13 Jbeta primers were used. Method: immunoSEQ multiplex PCR; TCRdb's copy keeps in-frame clones and lacks some. Of 150,000 or so clones listed, approximately 72% are singletons. The source material was PBMCs. The receptors were gathered from a human donor in good health.

The V and J genes are TRBV27 and TRBJ2-5; tentative D call: TRBD1 (6 bases). This CDR3 is 13 amino acids long. Trimming removed 6 bases at V and 1 base at J, with 9 bases between. Germline values: CDR1 MNHEY, CDR2 SMNVEV (reference sequence). The CDR3 loop reads CASSPGVQETQYF. CDR3 DNA sequence: TGTGCCAGCAGCCCAGGGGTCCAAGAGACCCAGTACTTC.

This clone was found a few times. The chain combines TRBV4-3 with TRBJ1-4; TRBD1 aligns across 8 bases. The length of the CDR3 is 15 residues. V was pared by 3 bases and J by 10 bases, with 10 bases of the junction left unmatched. The V gene's germline CDR1 is LGHNA and CDR2 YSLEER. CDR3 amino acids: CASSHLGQEVGKLFF. In DNA, the CDR3 is TGCGCCAGCAGCCACCTGGGACAGGAGGTTGGAAAACTGTTTTTT.

The J gene is TRBJ2-7, the V gene TRBV7-2; possibly TRBD2 for D (6 bases). Germline loops: CDR1 SGHTA, CDR2 FQGNSA. V was shortened by 1 base and J by 4 bases, with 11 bases between the two germline ends. CDR3 length equals 14 residues. CDR3 nucleotides: TGTGCCAGCAGCTTAGGGGATGGGGGGTACGAGCAGTACTTC. This encodes CASSLGDGGYEQYF.

The gene calls are TRBV6-5 and TRBJ1-2; perhaps TRBD1 as D (5 bases). V shed 3 bases and J shed 5 bases, with 7 bases lying between them. The V gene's germline CDR1 is MNHEY and CDR2 SVGAGI. The CDR3 has 12 amino acids. CDR3: CASSYKGYGYTF. In DNA, the CDR3 is TGTGCCAGCAGTTATAAGGGGTATGGCTACACCTTC.

The rearrangement joins TRBV4-2 to TRBJ1-2; TRBD1 matches 7 bases. The CDR3 length is 14 residues. The V gene end was trimmed by 3 bases and the J gene end by 8 bases; junction bases not matched to a gene: 9. Germline CDR1 is LGHNA and CDR2 is YNFKEQ. DNA of the CDR3: TGTGCCAGCAGCCAGCCCACAGGGGCGCGGGGCTACACCTTC. This encodes CASSQPTGARGYTF.

CDR3 DNA sequence: TGTGCCAGCAGCTCGCGGACTAGCGGGCCCTTCTATGAGCAGTTCTTC. It codes for CASSSRTSGPFYEQFF. The chain couples TRBV7-9 to TRBJ2-1; 11 bases match TRBD2. Germline CDR1 and CDR2: SEHNR and FQNEAQ (reference sequence). Trimming took 4 bases from V and 8 from J; bases not matched to a gene: 10. The CDR3 is made up of 16 amino acids.

The genes are TRBV7-2 and TRBJ2-1; 7 bases map to TRBD1. Germline trimming cut 4 bases from V and 2 bases from J; bases unmatched to any gene: 5. The CDR3 loop spans 15 amino acids. CDR1 is SGHTA and CDR2 is FQGNSA in the germline V gene. This chain's CDR3 is CASSSQGVPYNEQFF. The CDR3 coding sequence is TGTGCCAGCAGCTCCCAGGGGGTTCCCTACAATGAGCAGTTCTTC.

This chain links TRBV6-1 with TRBJ2-5, with TRBD2 matching over 14 bases. With the DNA end fitting TRBJ2-7 better, the J assignment may be wrong. The CDR3 length is 15 residues. The germline V gene encodes CDR1 MNHNS and CDR2 SASEGT. As DNA, the CDR3 is TGTGCCAGCAGTGCGACTAGCGGGGGGGTCTACGAGCAGTACTTC. Its translation: CASSATSGGVYEQYF.

This clone has a single count. This chain links TRBV5-6 with TRBJ1-1; weak D call: TRBD1 (5 bases). The V and J ends lost 4 bases and 2 bases respectively, with 12 bases between them. Per the germline V gene, CDR1 is SGHDT and CDR2 is YYEEEE. This CDR3 has 14 residues. The CDR3 bases are TGTGCCAGCAGCCGGGGGGGAGTAAACACTGAAGCTTTCTTT. As protein: CASSRGGVNTEAFF.

The gene calls are TRBV11-2 and TRBJ2-1; possible D gene TRBD2, 5 bases. Germline CDR1 SGHAT, CDR2 FQNNGV. This CDR3 region has 13 residues. V lost 1 base and J lost 10, with 11 bases in between. The CDR3 reads CASSLASGCEQFF. As DNA, the CDR3 is TGTGCCAGCAGCTTAGCTTCGGGGTGCGAGCAGTTCTTC.

The chain recombines TRBV2 with TRBJ1-2, with 8 bases fitting TRBD1. This CDR3 contains 13 residues. The V gene end was trimmed by 6 bases and the J gene end by 8 bases; junction bases not matched to a gene: 8. Per germline, CDR1 SNHLY and CDR2 FYNNEI. Written as DNA, the CDR3 is TGTGCCAGCAGCCAGGGGGCTATCTTCGGCTACACCTTC. Translation: CASSQGAIFGYTF. The full variable domain, in which reference TRBV2 and TRBJ1-2 provide the parts outside the CDR3, is EPEVTQTPSHQVTQMGQEVILRCVPISNHLYFYWYRQILGQKVEFLVSFYNNEISEKSEIFDDQFSVERPDGSNFTLKIRSTKLEDSAMYFCASSQGAIFGYTFGSGTRLTVV.

As concerns this clone: The same CDR3 arises from other DNA sequences in this sample as well. This chain links TRBV27 with TRBJ2-7, with D possibly TRBD1 on 5 matching bases. This CDR3 spans 13 amino acids. The germline V and J ends were trimmed by 3 bases and 3 bases, with 9 bases remaining between them. CDR1 is MNHEY, CDR2 SMNVEV, per germline (reference sequence). For the CDR3, the DNA is TGTGCCAGCAGTTTTGGGCAGGGCTACGAGCAGTACTTC. The encoded protein is CASSFGQGYEQYF.

The V and J genes are TRBV6-6 and TRBJ1-5; perhaps TRBD1 as D (5 bases). CDR1 is MNHNY and CDR2 is SVGAGI in the germline V gene (reference sequence). V lost 10 bases, J lost 2 bases, and 12 bases lay in between. The CDR3 spans 13 residues. This chain's CDR3 is CAMGTLGNQPQHF. CDR3 in DNA: TGTGCCATGGGGACTTTAGGCAATCAGCCCCAGCATTTT.

The DNA for the CDR3 is TGTGCCAGCACCGAGGAAGGAATCTATCAGCCCCAGCATTTT. Translating gives CASTEEGIYQPQHF. V gene TRBV6-1 combines with J gene TRBJ1-5, with D hard to call. Germline CDR1 MNHNS, CDR2 SASEGT. Trimming removed 7 bases from V and 5 bases from J, with 15 bases in between. This CDR3 region has 14 residues.

The chain combines TRBV6-6 with TRBJ2-7; weak D call: TRBD2 (6 bases). Germline values: CDR1 MNHNY, CDR2 SVGAGI (reference sequence). The CDR3 contains 16 residues. Trimming took 4 bases from V and 4 from J, leaving 20 bases between them. CDR3 sequence (DNA): TGTGCCAGCAGTTTAAACATAGCGGTCTCTAATTACGAGCAGTACTTC. Protein: CASSLNIAVSNYEQYF.

The chain couples TRBV5-5 to TRBJ2-7; a possible D gene is TRBD1 (6 bases). This CDR3 has 15 residues. Germline V CDR1 and CDR2: SGHKS, YYEKEE (reference sequence). Deletions cut 0 bases from V and 0 bases from J, with 10 bases between. CDR3 amino acids: CASSLGGDTSYEQYF. The CDR3 DNA is TGTGCCAGCAGCTTGGGTGGGGACACCTCCTACGAGCAGTACTTC. Supplemented by reference TRBV5-5 and TRBJ2-7, the full variable domain reads DAGVTQSPTHLIKTRGQQVTLRCSPISGHKSVSWYQQVLGQGPQFIFQYYEKEERGRGNFPDRFSARQFPNYSSELNVNALLLGDSALYLCASSLGGDTSYEQYFGPGTRLTVT.

CDR3 nucleotides: TGTGCCAGCAGCTTGGGGCCGACGGGCTCCTACGAGCAGTACTTC. Residues: CASSLGPTGSYEQYF. The gene calls are TRBV5-6 and TRBJ2-7; no reliable D call. This CDR3 comprises 15 residues. V lost 0 bases and J lost 0, with 10 bases in between. In germline, CDR1 is SGHDT, CDR2 YYEEEE.

This clone has a single count. The chain carries TRBV10-1 and TRBJ2-2, with D possibly TRBD2 on 5 matching bases. Germline CDR1 is WNHNN and CDR2 is SYGVQD (reference sequence). The CDR3 is 13 residues long. Deletions cut 5 bases from V and 8 bases from J, with 12 bases between. CDR3 sequence reads: CASSPGLIGELFF. As DNA, the CDR3 is TGCGCCAGCAGTCCCGGACTTATAGGGGAGCTGTTTTTT.

This clone has only one observation. The rearrangement uses TRBV27 and TRBJ2-2; TRBD2 matches at 7 bases. Germline CDR1 reads MNHEY; CDR2 reads SMNVEV (reference sequence). This CDR3 comprises 14 residues. Germline trimming cut 3 bases from V and 5 bases from J; bases unmatched to any gene: 3. The CDR3 protein is CASSFGGGTGELFF. The CDR3, as DNA: TGTGCCAGCAGTTTCGGCGGGGGTACCGGGGAGCTGTTTTTT.

CDR3 sequence reads: CASRQQGITEAFF. CDR3 coding DNA: TGTGCCAGCAGACAACAGGGGATCACTGAAGCTTTCTTT. The rearrangement links TRBV6-5 to TRBJ1-1, with TRBD1 matching over 7 bases. CDR1 is MNHEY, CDR2 SVGAGI, per germline. The CDR3 is made up of 13 amino acids. The trim removed 6 bases at V and 4 bases at J, leaving 5 bases unmatched.

V is TRBV6-6 and J is TRBJ2-3; a weak D match, TRBD1 (6 bases). Trimming cost V 5 bases and J 0 bases, with 12 bases left between them. The V gene's germline CDR1 is MNHNY and CDR2 SVGAGI (reference sequence). The length of the CDR3 is 15 residues. CDR3 amino acids: CASSGRGTSTDTQYF. CDR3 DNA: TGTGCCAGCAGTGGCAGGGGAACTAGCACAGATACGCAGTATTTT.

The chain combines TRBV5-1 with TRBJ2-3; TRBD2 matches at 11 bases. With V trimmed by 0 bases and J by 3 bases, 3 bases remained unmatched. Germline V gene lookup returns CDR1 SGHRS and CDR2 YFSETQ. The CDR3 is 16 residues long. The CDR3 protein is CASSLAGTSGTDTQYF. CDR3 nucleotide sequence: TGCGCCAGCAGCTTGGCCGGGACTAGCGGTACAGATACGCAGTATTTT. The full variable domain, in which reference TRBV5-1 and TRBJ2-3 provide the parts outside the CDR3, is KAGVTQTPRYLIKTRGQQVTLSCSPISGHRSVSWYQQTPGQGLQFLFEYFSETQRNKGNFPGRFSGRQFSNSRSEMNVSTLELGDSALYLCASSLAGTSGTDTQYFGPGTRLTVL.

V is TRBV10-3 and J is TRBJ2-1, with 8 nucleotides matching TRBD2. The ends lost 10 bases at V and 8 bases at J; junction bases unmatched: 13. Germline-derived CDR1 and CDR2 are ENHRY and SYGVKD. The CDR3 has 14 residues. The chain's CDR3 is CATQSREGVDEQFF. The CDR3 DNA reads TGTGCCACCCAATCCCGGGAGGGGGTCGATGAGCAGTTCTTC.

The chain joins TRBV27 to TRBJ2-3; 12 bases align to TRBD2. Per the germline V gene, CDR1 is MNHEY and CDR2 is SMNVEV (reference sequence). V trimming: 2 bases; J trimming: 4 bases; junction bases outside the gene matches: 10. CDR3 length equals 18 residues. The CDR3 DNA sequence: TGTGCCAGCAGTTTAGGACCGGGACTAGCGGGCTTCGCAGATACGCAGTATTTT. It codes for CASSLGPGLAGFADTQYF.

Details on this clone: In the same sample, other DNA sequences code for this CDR3. J is TRBJ2-5 and V is TRBV20-1; no reliable D call. Per germline, CDR1 DFQATT and CDR2 SNEGSKA (reference sequence). The CDR3 sequence is 11 residues long. Trimming took 6 bases from V and 0 from J, leaving 5 bases between them. Here the CDR3 reads CSAQYQETQYF. DNA of the CDR3: TGCAGTGCCCAGTACCAAGAGACCCAGTACTTC.

This chain uses TRBV10-3 with TRBJ2-3; 10 positions agree with TRBD1. The CDR3 contains 13 residues. From germline, CDR1 is ENHRY and CDR2 SYGVKD. The ends lost 8 bases at V and 1 base at J; junction bases unmatched: 0. CDR3 coding DNA: TGTGCCATCGGGACAGGGGGCACAGATACGCAGTATTTT. This gives the protein CAIGTGGTDTQYF.

The V gene is TRBV19, the J gene TRBJ2-1; 9 bases agree with TRBD1. The CDR3 spans 15 residues. Germline trimming cut 7 bases from V and 2 bases from J; bases unmatched to any gene: 6. Germline V lookup: CDR1 LNHDA, CDR2 SQIVND (reference sequence). The CDR3 DNA follows: TGTGCCAGTACCCTGACAGGGGGGCCCTACAATGAGCAGTTCTTC. This sequence encodes CASTLTGGPYNEQFF. Full variable domain (rest looked up from reference TRBV19 and TRBJ2-1): DGGITQSPKYLFRKEGQNVTLSCEQNLNHDAMYWYRQDPGQGLRLIYYSQIVNDFQKGDIAEGYSVSREKKESFPLTVTSAQKNPTAFYLCASTLTGGPYNEQFFGPGTRLTVL.

V and J are TRBV7-9 and TRBJ2-5; no definite D call. CDR3 length equals 14 residues. The V gene's germline CDR1 is SEHNR and CDR2 FQNEAQ (reference sequence). V shed 5 bases and J shed 0 bases, with 10 bases lying between them. DNA of the CDR3: TGTGCCAGCAGCCTGAGAGTATACCAAGAGACCCAGTACTTC. Translating it yields CASSLRVYQETQYF. Filled out from reference TRBV7-9 and TRBJ2-5, the complete variable domain reads DTGVSQNPRHKITKRGQNVTFRCDPISEHNRLYWYRQTLGQGPEFLTYFQNEAQLEKSRLLSDRFSAERPKGSFSTLEIQRTEQGDSAMYLCASSLRVYQETQYFGPGTRLLVL.

V is TRBV11-2 and J is TRBJ1-2; D may be TRBD1 (5 bases). Trimming cost V 0 bases and J 3 bases, with 14 bases left between them. Germline V CDR1 and CDR2: SGHAT, FQNNGV. The CDR3 is 16 residues long. CDR3 nucleotide sequence: TGTGCCAGCAGCTTAGATAGGTGGGGCGGTGACTATGGCTACACCTTC. Protein sequence: CASSLDRWGGDYGYTF.

The chain links TRBV7-2 to TRBJ2-7; no clear D. The CDR3 has 12 amino acids. Trimming shortened V by 4 bases and J by 4 bases, and 8 bases separated the two germline ends. CDR1 and CDR2 from the germline V gene are SGHTA and FQGNSA. CDR3 sequence: CASSSSEYEQYF. DNA of the CDR3: TGTGCCAGCAGCTCCTCCGAGTACGAGCAGTACTTC.

There are a few counts of this clone. The chain has TRBV4-1 and TRBJ1-1; tentative D call: TRBD1 (6 bases). Germline V lookup: CDR1 MGHRA, CDR2 YSYEKL. V was trimmed by 1 base and J by 2 bases, leaving 11 bases between them. The CDR3 sequence is 15 residues long. The DNA of the CDR3 is TGCGCCAGCAGCCAAGGGGCAGGGGACAACACTGAAGCTTTCTTT. This translates into CASSQGAGDNTEAFF.